The 10 T cell receptor beta chains given below trace back to one sample, sequenced in a study of blood T cells in healthy people across ages. Sample-barcoded 5' priming and a J-beta primer mix drove a second PCR of roughly 7 to 11 cycles. MiXCR was run by TCRdb on the 5' RACE reads, yielding one entry per CDR3 protein. The sample has around 820,000 distinct CDR3 sequences, roughly 25% seen once; the top ten hold approximately 4%. These data were likewise used in another study, on T cells of mothers and their children.

Specimen: blood. The receptors shown here come from a boy younger than 18 in good health.

This clonotype was observed a few times. This chain links TRBV15 with TRBJ2-5; TRBD2 matches 11 bases. The CDR3 consists of 15 residues. The germline CDR1 and CDR2 sequences are LNHNV and YYDKDF (reference sequence). The V segment lost 3 bases and the J segment 1 base; nucleotides outside the gene matches: 1. The CDR3, as DNA: TGTGCCACCAGCAGGACTAGCGGGGTCCAAGAGACCCAGTACTTC. This codes for CATSRTSGVQETQYF.

The chain recombines TRBV6-1 with TRBJ2-3; 9 bases map to TRBD1. CDR1 is MNHNS and CDR2 is SASEGT in the germline V gene. This CDR3 is 13 amino acids long. V shed 7 bases and J 5 bases; nucleotides not matched to a gene: 4. As DNA, the CDR3 is TGTGCCAGCACTCGGGACAGGGTAGATACGCAGTATTTT. Its translation is CASTRDRVDTQYF.

This clonotype was counted a few times. The V gene is TRBV10-3, the J gene TRBJ1-1; possibly TRBD1 for D (5 bases). The CDR3 has 14 residues. V was cut by 4 bases and J by 2 bases, with 11 bases left in between. CDR1 and CDR2 from the germline V gene are ENHRY and SYGVKD. This CDR3 reads CAISVTQENTEAFF. In nucleotides, the CDR3 is TGTGCCATCAGTGTGACACAGGAAAACACTGAAGCTTTCTTT.

The chain combines TRBV7-9 with TRBJ1-2; no definite D call. The CDR3 has 15 residues. Germline V gene data show CDR1 as SEHNR and CDR2 as FQNEAQ (reference sequence). The ends were cut back, 4 bases at V and 2 bases at J, with 14 bases in the middle. CDR3 bases: TGTGCCAGCAGCTCGGTTCGGACTTCGAACTATGGCTACACCTTC. Its protein product is CASSSVRTSNYGYTF.

This clonotype has a handful of counts. The chain employs TRBV7-6 and TRBJ2-3; 8 bases fit TRBD2. The V segment lost 5 bases and the J segment 2 bases; nucleotides outside the gene matches: 9. The CDR3 sequence is 16 residues long. Germline V CDR1 and CDR2: SGHVS, FNYEAQ. CDR3: CASSLSGDPNTDTQYF. The CDR3 nucleotides are TGTGCCAGCAGCCTTAGCGGGGACCCTAACACAGATACGCAGTATTTT.

This sequence joins TRBV7-9 and TRBJ2-5; D remains unclear. Germline CDR1 and CDR2: SEHNR and FQNEAQ (reference sequence). CDR3 length equals 13 residues. V gave up 3 bases and J gave up 5 bases, with 10 bases separating them. In DNA form, the CDR3 reads TGTGCCAGCAGCTTTTCAGACGGGGAGACCCAGTACTTC. This sequence encodes CASSFSDGETQYF.

The rearrangement joins TRBV29-1 to TRBJ2-1, with TRBD1 as a possible D gene (6 bases). The CDR3 is 16 residues long. Germline values: CDR1 SQVTM, CDR2 ANQGSEA. Trimming cost V 4 bases and J 0 bases, with 16 bases left between them. CDR3 in DNA: TGCAGCGTTGTTCCTGGGGGCTGGGGCTCCTACAATGAGCAGTTCTTC. Amino acid sequence: CSVVPGGWGSYNEQFF.

V is TRBV13 and J is TRBJ2-5, with 8 bases aligning to TRBD2. The trim removed 0 bases at V and 1 base at J, leaving 7 bases unmatched. Germline CDR1 reads PRHDT; CDR2 reads FYEKMQ (reference sequence). The CDR3 contains 17 residues. For the CDR3, the DNA is TGTGCCAGCAGCTTAGGCCTGGGCGGGGGGACCCAAGAGACCCAGTACTTC. Translation: CASSLGLGGGTQETQYF.

This clonotype was detected a few times. The CDR3 here is CASSPVTGTGFVRQPQHF. DNA of the CDR3: TGTGCCAGCAGTCCCGTTACCGGGACAGGGTTTGTGCGTCAGCCCCAGCATTTT. The chain carries TRBV28 and TRBJ1-5; 9 positions match TRBD1. The V gene end was trimmed by 5 bases and the J gene end by 6 bases; junction bases not matched to a gene: 17. Germline CDR1 MDHEN, CDR2 SYDVKM. The CDR3 totals 18 residues.

V is TRBV12-3 or TRBV12-4 and J is TRBJ2-1, with 10 bases aligning to TRBD2. The trim removed 5 bases at V and 6 bases at J, leaving 10 bases unmatched. This CDR3 has 16 amino acids. The CDR3 DNA reads TGTGCCAGCAGTCCGGGTACTAGCGGGGTTTTCAATGAGCAGTTCTTC. The encoded protein is CASSPGTSGVFNEQFF.